This T cell receptor beta chain is from a study of blood T cells in healthy people across ages. Donors each provided around 9 milliliters of peripheral blood. Isolation of PBMCs gave at least 7 million cells per sample. Combining a sample-barcoded 5' primer with a J-beta primer mix, a second PCR ran for roughly 7 to 12 cycles. A template-switch adaptor with 12 random nucleotides tagged each cDNA molecule. TCRdb fed the 5' RACE reads into MiXCR, producing one record per CDR3 protein. This table has some 1.1 million distinct CDR3 sequences, roughly two fifths appearing once. From germline, CDR1 is SGDLS and CDR2 YYNGEE. This CDR3 is built from 14 residues. Trimming stripped 4 bases from V and 2 bases from J, with 11 bases between.

Sequenced material: blood. The V gene is TRBV9, the J gene TRBJ2-3, with a tentative D call TRBD2 (6 bases). The source of this sequence is a man aged 18-30 years in good health. The CDR3 protein is CASSPTGDTDTQYF. The CDR3 DNA reads as TGTGCCAGCAGCCCTACGGGGGACACAGATACGCAGTATTTT.